These T cell receptor beta chains were read from a single sample in a study of blood T cell repertoires in COVID-19. Assay: immunoSEQ multiplex PCR; the TCRdb copy retains only in-frame clones and omits some. The sample lists a few hundred thousand clones; approximately 87% were seen once. The sequenced sample was peripheral blood. These receptors were obtained from a woman aged 45 to 65 with acute or convalescent COVID-19. The CDR3 runs from the conserved cysteine through the conserved F or W. The order of the fields is clone size, D gene, J gene, V gene, CDR3 DNA, CDR3 protein. The D gene is left open where the match is weak. A row's size may be missing; if present it is once, few, many or a size class.

clone size: NA; D gene: NA; J gene: TRBJ1-2; V gene: TRBV5-4; CDR3 DNA: TGTGCCAGCAGCTCGCCGGGGGGCTATGGCTACACCTTC; CDR3 protein: CASSSPGGYGYTF
clone size: NA; D gene: NA; J gene: TRBJ2-3; V gene: TRBV6-2/TRBV6-3; CDR3 DNA: TGTGCCAGCAGTCCCATCCGAGGGACTAGCACAGATACGCAGTATTTT; CDR3 protein: CASSPIRGTSTDTQYF
clone size: NA; D gene: TRBD1; J gene: TRBJ1-5; V gene: TRBV5-5; CDR3 DNA: TGTGCCAGCAGTTTCGGACAGGGGATCAATCAGCCCCAGCATTTT; CDR3 protein: CASSFGQGINQPQHF
clone size: NA; D gene: TRBD2; J gene: TRBJ2-5; V gene: TRBV7-3; CDR3 DNA: TGTGCCAGCAGCCCTTTGGGACTAGCGGGGGGAGTAAGCGAGACCCAGTACTTC; CDR3 protein: CASSPLGLAGGVSETQYF
clone size: NA; D gene: NA; J gene: TRBJ2-1; V gene: TRBV3-1/TRBV3-2; CDR3 DNA: TGTGCCAGCAGCCGTCTAGTCCCCGATGAGCAGTTCTTC; CDR3 protein: CASSRLVPDEQFF
clone size: NA; D gene: TRBD1; J gene: TRBJ2-7; V gene: TRBV5-6; CDR3 DNA: TGTGCCAGCAGCTATCGGACAGGGGGCCCACTGGAAGCGGACGAGCAGTACTTC; CDR3 protein: CASSYRTGGPLEADEQYF
clone size: NA; D gene: NA; J gene: TRBJ1-1; V gene: TRBV5-1; CDR3 DNA: TGCGCCAGCAGCTTGGTGGCGGACACTGAAGCTTTCTTT; CDR3 protein: CASSLVADTEAFF
clone size: NA; D gene: NA; J gene: TRBJ1-5; V gene: TRBV10-3; CDR3 DNA: TGTGCCACCGCCTCGGACTTTTATAGCAATCAGCCCCAGCATTTT; CDR3 protein: CATASDFYSNQPQHF
clone size: NA; D gene: TRBD1; J gene: TRBJ2-7; V gene: TRBV5-6; CDR3 DNA: TGTGCCAGCAGCCCCGGGACAGGGGTTCACGAGCAGTACTTC; CDR3 protein: CASSPGTGVHEQYF
clone size: NA; D gene: NA; J gene: TRBJ2-2; V gene: TRBV18; CDR3 DNA: TGTGCCAGCTCATCCTGGACAGACACCGGGGAGCTGTTTTTT; CDR3 protein: CASSSWTDTGELFF
clone size: NA; D gene: NA; J gene: TRBJ1-4; V gene: TRBV7-8; CDR3 DNA: TGTGCCAGCAGCTTACGCAGGGTTGGAGAAAAACTGTTTTTT; CDR3 protein: CASSLRRVGEKLFF
clone size: few; D gene: NA; J gene: TRBJ2-7; V gene: TRBV7-2; CDR3 DNA: TGTGCCAGCAGCTGGACTACGGAGTACGAGCAGTACTTC; CDR3 protein: CASSWTTEYEQYF
clone size: NA; D gene: TRBD1; J gene: TRBJ1-5; V gene: TRBV6-6; CDR3 DNA: TGTGCCAGCAGTTACTCCAGGGGGAATCAGCCCCAGCATTTT; CDR3 protein: CASSYSRGNQPQHF
clone size: once; D gene: TRBD1; J gene: TRBJ2-3; V gene: TRBV5-5; CDR3 DNA: TGTGCCAGCAGCACTACAGGGGGCTCGACAGATACGCAGTATTTT; CDR3 protein: CASSTTGGSTDTQYF
clone size: NA; D gene: NA; J gene: TRBJ2-3; V gene: TRBV29-1; CDR3 DNA: TGCAGCGGTAACGGGTACTACACAGATACGCAGTATTTT; CDR3 protein: CSGNGYYTDTQYF
clone size: few; D gene: TRBD1; J gene: TRBJ1-6; V gene: TRBV6-5; CDR3 DNA: TGTGCCAGCAGTTACTCAGCGACAGGGGACTCACCCCTCCACTTT; CDR3 protein: CASSYSATGDSPLHF
clone size: NA; D gene: TRBD1; J gene: TRBJ2-3; V gene: TRBV19; CDR3 DNA: TGTGCCAGTAGTTCCCGGGACAGGGGGGTGTTCACAGATACGCAGTATTTT; CDR3 protein: CASSSRDRGVFTDTQYF
clone size: once; D gene: NA; J gene: TRBJ1-5; V gene: TRBV19; CDR3 DNA: TGTGCCAGTAGTATAGATATCCAGGGCAGGGGCAATCAGCCCCAGCATTTT; CDR3 protein: CASSIDIQGRGNQPQHF
clone size: NA; D gene: NA; J gene: TRBJ2-2; V gene: TRBV18; CDR3 DNA: TGTGCCAGCCAGACCATGGGGCCCGGGGAGCTGTTTTTT; CDR3 protein: CASQTMGPGELFF
clone size: NA; D gene: NA; J gene: TRBJ1-1; V gene: TRBV19; CDR3 DNA: TGTGCCAGTAGTATGGACATATCCGGGAACACTGAAGCTTTCTTT; CDR3 protein: CASSMDISGNTEAFF
clone size: NA; D gene: NA; J gene: TRBJ2-7; V gene: TRBV30; CDR3 DNA: TGTGCCTGGAGTAATGACGGAGCCTACGAGCAGTACTTC; CDR3 protein: CAWSNDGAYEQYF
clone size: NA; D gene: NA; J gene: TRBJ2-1; V gene: TRBV5-5; CDR3 DNA: TGTGCCAGCAGCTTGTGGCAGGGCAATGAGCAGTTCTTC; CDR3 protein: CASSLWQGNEQFF
clone size: NA; D gene: NA; J gene: TRBJ2-1; V gene: TRBV19; CDR3 DNA: TGTGCCAGTAGTGCCTCCGTGCGGGGCAATGAGCAGTTCTTC; CDR3 protein: CASSASVRGNEQFF
clone size: once; D gene: TRBD1; J gene: TRBJ2-3; V gene: TRBV6-5; CDR3 DNA: TGTGCCAGCAGTCCTCGACAGGGGTTAATCGATACGCAGTATTTT; CDR3 protein: CASSPRQGLIDTQYF
clone size: NA; D gene: TRBD2; J gene: TRBJ2-7; V gene: TRBV5-6; CDR3 DNA: TGTGCCAGCAGCCGGGGGGAAGGAGAGCAGTACTTC; CDR3 protein: CASSRGEGEQYF
clone size: NA; D gene: NA; J gene: TRBJ1-2; V gene: TRBV2; CDR3 DNA: TGTGCCAGCAGTGAAGGGCAGTACTATGGCTACACCTTC; CDR3 protein: CASSEGQYYGYTF
clone size: NA; D gene: NA; J gene: TRBJ1-2; V gene: TRBV30; CDR3 DNA: TGTGCCTGGAGTATCGCTAAAGGCTACACCTTC; CDR3 protein: CAWSIAKGYTF
clone size: NA; D gene: NA; J gene: TRBJ2-2; V gene: TRBV11-2; CDR3 DNA: TGTGCCAGCAGCCCCGACGGGGTCACCGGGGAGCTGTTTTTT; CDR3 protein: CASSPDGVTGELFF
clone size: NA; D gene: NA; J gene: TRBJ1-3; V gene: TRBV6-5; CDR3 DNA: TGTGCCAGCAGCCAAGGAAACACCATATATTTT; CDR3 protein: CASSQGNTIYF
clone size: NA; D gene: NA; J gene: TRBJ1-2; V gene: TRBV6-5; CDR3 DNA: TGTGCCAGCAGCGCTTATGGCGGGGAGGGTTATGGCTACACCTTC; CDR3 protein: CASSAYGGEGYGYTF
clone size: NA; D gene: NA; J gene: TRBJ1-3; V gene: TRBV6-6; CDR3 DNA: TGTGCCAGCAGTTACTCGGATACAGGGATGAACACCATATATTTT; CDR3 protein: CASSYSDTGMNTIYF
clone size: NA; D gene: TRBD2; J gene: TRBJ2-1; V gene: TRBV5-1; CDR3 DNA: TGCGCCAGCAGCGGATTAACTAGCGGGGGCTCCAATGAGCAGTTCTTC; CDR3 protein: CASSGLTSGGSNEQFF
clone size: NA; D gene: TRBD2; J gene: TRBJ2-5; V gene: TRBV9; CDR3 DNA: TGTGCCAGCAGCGTAGGGGGGACTAGGGGCGAGACCCAGTACTTC; CDR3 protein: CASSVGGTRGETQYF
clone size: once; D gene: NA; J gene: TRBJ1-2; V gene: TRBV6-2/TRBV6-3; CDR3 DNA: TGTGCCAGCAGTTACTCGCAGGGATATGGCTACACCTTC; CDR3 protein: CASSYSQGYGYTF
clone size: NA; D gene: TRBD2; J gene: TRBJ2-2; V gene: TRBV6-2/TRBV6-3; CDR3 DNA: TGTGCCAGCAGTTACGAAGCGGCGGGGGGACTGAACACCGGGGAGCTGTTTTTT; CDR3 protein: CASSYEAAGGLNTGELFF
clone size: few; D gene: NA; J gene: TRBJ2-1; V gene: TRBV27; CDR3 DNA: TGTGCCAGCACGGGGGTTATGGGAGTGAGTGAGCAGTTCTTC; CDR3 protein: CASTGVMGVSEQFF
clone size: NA; D gene: TRBD1; J gene: TRBJ1-2; V gene: TRBV7-8; CDR3 DNA: TGTGCCAGCAGCTTAGGGGGACAGGGAACTTTATATGGCTACACCTTC; CDR3 protein: CASSLGGQGTLYGYTF
clone size: NA; D gene: TRBD1; J gene: TRBJ2-3; V gene: TRBV24-1; CDR3 DNA: TGTGCCACCAGTGACCCGACAGGGGGAAAATCAGATACGCAGTATTTT; CDR3 protein: CATSDPTGGKSDTQYF
clone size: NA; D gene: NA; J gene: TRBJ2-3; V gene: TRBV10-3; CDR3 DNA: TGTGCCATCAGTGAGTCCCGCGGATACACAGATACGCAGTATTTT; CDR3 protein: CAISESRGYTDTQYF
clone size: once; D gene: TRBD1; J gene: TRBJ1-1; V gene: TRBV6-5; CDR3 DNA: TGTGCCAGCAGTAAGACAGGGTTGCGGGCAGCTTTCTTT; CDR3 protein: CASSKTGLRAAFF
clone size: few; D gene: NA; J gene: TRBJ2-3; V gene: TRBV29-1; CDR3 DNA: TGCAGCGTGGGGATAGGGGGAAGCACAGATACGCAGTATTTT; CDR3 protein: CSVGIGGSTDTQYF
clone size: NA; D gene: TRBD1; J gene: TRBJ2-5; V gene: TRBV19; CDR3 DNA: TGTGCCAGTAGTATAATGGGACAGGCCCAAGAGACCCAGTACTTC; CDR3 protein: CASSIMGQAQETQYF
clone size: NA; D gene: TRBD1; J gene: TRBJ2-7; V gene: TRBV5-5; CDR3 DNA: TGTGCCAGCACCTTAGGTAGGGACAGAACCTACGAGCAGTACTTC; CDR3 protein: CASTLGRDRTYEQYF
clone size: NA; D gene: TRBD2; J gene: TRBJ2-3; V gene: TRBV19; CDR3 DNA: TGTGCCAGTAGTTATAGCGGGGGGGCCGTAGATACGCAGTATTTT; CDR3 protein: CASSYSGGAVDTQYF
clone size: NA; D gene: NA; J gene: TRBJ2-5; V gene: TRBV11-3; CDR3 DNA: TGTGCCAGCAGCTTACCTTTGACTGAGACCCAGTACTTC; CDR3 protein: CASSLPLTETQYF
clone size: NA; D gene: NA; J gene: TRBJ1-1; V gene: TRBV3-1/TRBV3-2; CDR3 DNA: TGTGCCAGCAGCCAAGATAAGGTCGCGGATAACACTGAAGCTTTCTTT; CDR3 protein: CASSQDKVADNTEAFF
clone size: NA; D gene: NA; J gene: TRBJ1-4; V gene: TRBV7-3; CDR3 DNA: TGTGCCAGCAGCTTAAATCTGACAGGTTCGAATGAAAAACTGTTTTTT; CDR3 protein: CASSLNLTGSNEKLFF
clone size: NA; D gene: NA; J gene: TRBJ1-4; V gene: TRBV4-1; CDR3 DNA: TGCGCCAGCAGCCAAGGGGGACTCGCTGCGGGTAATGAAAAACTGTTTTTT; CDR3 protein: CASSQGGLAAGNEKLFF
clone size: NA; D gene: NA; J gene: TRBJ2-2; V gene: TRBV5-1; CDR3 DNA: TGCGCCAGCGGGGATGGCAGGGTGCTGTCCGGGGAGCTGTTTTTT; CDR3 protein: CASGDGRVLSGELFF
clone size: once; D gene: TRBD1; J gene: TRBJ1-6; V gene: TRBV28; CDR3 DNA: TGTGCCAGCAGTTTGAGGGGGCATCTCCACTTT; CDR3 protein: CASSLRGHLHF
clone size: NA; D gene: NA; J gene: TRBJ1-5; V gene: TRBV18; CDR3 DNA: TGTGCCAGCTCACAGGTAGGGGTGAGCAATCAGCCCCAGCATTTT; CDR3 protein: CASSQVGVSNQPQHF
clone size: NA; D gene: TRBD2; J gene: TRBJ2-1; V gene: TRBV19; CDR3 DNA: TGTGCCAGTCGCCGCCGAGCGGGGGTGGCCTACAATGAGCAGTTCTTC; CDR3 protein: CASRRRAGVAYNEQFF
clone size: NA; D gene: NA; J gene: TRBJ1-2; V gene: TRBV6-4; CDR3 DNA: TGTGCCAACAGACCGGGACACGCCTTC; CDR3 protein: CANRPGHAF
clone size: NA; D gene: NA; J gene: TRBJ2-3; V gene: TRBV5-8; CDR3 DNA: TGTGCCAGCAGCCCTGGAGGGGCAGATACGCAGTATTTT; CDR3 protein: CASSPGGADTQYF
clone size: once; D gene: NA; J gene: TRBJ1-1; V gene: TRBV2; CDR3 DNA: TGTGCCGGCGAGAAAGGAGTTCGGACTGAAGCTTTCTTT; CDR3 protein: CAGEKGVRTEAFF
clone size: NA; D gene: NA; J gene: TRBJ2-3; V gene: TRBV19; CDR3 DNA: TGTGCCAGTAGTAGTTTGAGGGATACGCAGTATTTT; CDR3 protein: CASSSLRDTQYF